A single sample is the source of the 7 T cell receptor beta chains below, sequenced in a study of shared clonotypes between healthy human individuals. Sequenced by immunoSEQ multiplex PCR; TCRdb stores in-frame clones only, minus some. The sample holds approximately 2.4 million clones, under 97% seen once. The sequencing input was naive CD4+ T cells sorted from blood. Noted subset: CD45RA+ positively selected. These receptors were obtained from a man in his late teens or twenties in good health.

The chain links TRBV9 to TRBJ1-5; tentative D call: TRBD1 (5 bases). Germline V lookup: CDR1 SGDLS, CDR2 YYNGEE. This CDR3 is built from 15 residues. Trimming cost V 3 bases and J 1 base, with 11 bases left between them. The CDR3 DNA is TGTGCCAGCAGCGAAGGGGTGGGGAGCAATCAGCCCCAGCATTTT. This sequence encodes CASSEGVGSNQPQHF.

This chain connects TRBV6-6 to TRBJ1-5; 8 nucleotides match TRBD1. V was pared by 4 bases and J by 7 bases, with 12 bases of the junction left unmatched. CDR1 and CDR2 from the germline V gene are MNHNY and SVGAGI (reference sequence). CDR3 length equals 16 residues. In DNA form, the CDR3 reads TGTGCCAGCAGTTCCTCCACAGGACAGGGCAGCCAGCCCCAGCATTTT. Encoded protein: CASSSSTGQGSQPQHF.

V is TRBV2 and J is TRBJ2-7; 7 positions match TRBD1. With 7 bases clipped from V and 9 bases from J, the junction kept 6 bases outside the gene matches. The CDR3 is 11 residues long. The V gene's germline CDR1 is SNHLY and CDR2 FYNNEI. CDR3 amino acids: CASMLRDRQYF. The CDR3 DNA sequence: TGTGCCAGCATGCTTAGGGACAGGCAGTACTTC.

The chain recombines TRBV5-1 with TRBJ1-1; TRBD1 is a possible D gene (6 bases). With 1 base removed from V and 0 bases from J, the gap between germline ends came to 13 bases. The germline V gene has CDR1 SGHRS and CDR2 YFSETQ. The CDR3 runs to 16 residues. The CDR3 DNA sequence: TGCGCCAGCAGCTTGACTGCCGGGACATTGAACACTGAAGCTTTCTTT. Translating it yields CASSLTAGTLNTEAFF.

V and J are TRBV5-4 and TRBJ1-1, with D possibly TRBD1 on 5 matching bases. Trimming removed 2 bases at V and 2 bases at J, with 16 bases between. Per the germline V gene, CDR1 is SGHNT and CDR2 is YYREEE (reference sequence). The CDR3 sequence is 16 residues long. In DNA form, the CDR3 reads TGTGCCAGCAGCTTTGTAGTCAGGGTTAGAAACACTGAAGCTTTCTTT. This sequence encodes CASSFVVRVRNTEAFF.

The chain joins TRBV28 to TRBJ2-5, with 9 bases lining up with TRBD1. The trim removed 6 bases at V and 5 bases at J, leaving 7 bases unmatched. The CDR3 loop spans 14 amino acids. Germline V CDR1 and CDR2: MDHEN, SYDVKM. Here the CDR3 reads CASRPDRGGETQYF. The CDR3 nucleotides are TGTGCCAGCAGGCCGGACAGGGGAGGGGAGACCCAGTACTTC.

CDR3: CASSRQGDTQYF. The CDR3 region has the DNA TGTGCCAGCAGTCGACAGGGTGATACGCAGTATTTT. This chain joins TRBV13 and TRBJ2-3, with TRBD1 identical over 7 bases. The CDR3 loop spans 12 amino acids. Germline CDR1 reads PRHDT; CDR2 reads FYEKMQ (reference sequence). Trimming cost V 6 bases and J 6 bases; bases outside gene matches: 3.